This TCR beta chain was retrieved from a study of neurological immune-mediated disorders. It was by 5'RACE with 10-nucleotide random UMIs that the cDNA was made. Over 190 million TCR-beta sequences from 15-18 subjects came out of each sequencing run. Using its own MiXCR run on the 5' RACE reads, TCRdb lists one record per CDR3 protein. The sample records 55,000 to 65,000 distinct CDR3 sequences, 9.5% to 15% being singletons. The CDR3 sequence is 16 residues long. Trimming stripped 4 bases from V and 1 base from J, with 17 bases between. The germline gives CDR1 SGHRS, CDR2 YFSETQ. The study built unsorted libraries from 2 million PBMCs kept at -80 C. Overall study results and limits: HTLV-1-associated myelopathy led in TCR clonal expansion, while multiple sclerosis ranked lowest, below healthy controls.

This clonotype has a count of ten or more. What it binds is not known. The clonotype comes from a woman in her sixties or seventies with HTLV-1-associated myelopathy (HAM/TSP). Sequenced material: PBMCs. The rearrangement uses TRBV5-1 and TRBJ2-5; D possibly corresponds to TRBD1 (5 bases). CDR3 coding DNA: TGCGCCAGCAGCCCAGGGATTCTGGCGGCCCAAGAGACCCAGTACTTC. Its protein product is CASSPGILAAQETQYF.